This T cell receptor beta chain was sequenced for a study of blood T cells in healthy people across ages (dated by TCRdb to the mid-2010s). A note on the overall study: In model experiments, roughly one uniquely barcoded TCR beta cDNA molecule per two T cells was captured by template switching. The study measured age-related changes in TCR beta repertoire diversity using deep sequencing normalized with unique cDNA molecular identifiers. Donors were grouped into four age groups: young (average approximately 16 years), middle-aged (around 39), aged (around 62) and long-lived (less than 85). To avoid experimental bias, donors of different ages were distributed randomly across sequencing lanes. For two donors (one aged 18 to 30 and one aged 80 or older), the study analyzed two additional independent replicas of 1 million unique cDNA reads from the same blood draw.

Comments on this clonotype: There is no known antigen for this receptor. No much larger clonotype is one base removed from it; base qualities were not supplied.

Overall study outcomes, separate from this receptor: Observed TCR beta diversity per million T cells fell roughly linearly with age, and a significant reduction was already apparent by age about 43. Because the CMV infection status of the donors was unknown, age-related changes in expanded clonotypes may potentially have been confounded. Compared with the aged group, the long-lived group had more naive CD4+ T cells, fewer expanded clones and increased TCR diversity, a pattern suggesting age selection. There was a strong correlation between observed TCR beta diversity and the percentage of naive T cells measured by flow cytometry. Conclusive comparison of naive and antigen-experienced compartments was prevented by the profiling of bulk unsorted PBMCs. Estimates of total diversity based on one million sequenced T cells were considered lower bounds and underestimates.

Library construction relied on 5' RACE. The sequencer listed for this sample is Illumina HiSeq 2500. A second roughly 6 to 12 cycle PCR used a sample-barcoded 5' primer and a J-beta primer mix. Each TCR beta cDNA molecule received a unique molecular identifier from a template-switch 5' adaptor carrying 12 random nucleotides. Each sample yielded at least 2.5 million CDR3-containing paired-end reads. First-strand cDNA was synthesized from all RNA with the Mint cDNA synthesis kit, primed by a TRBC-specific oligonucleotide. After uracil-DNA glycosylase treatment, a first 18-cycle PCR used universal primers M1SS and BC2_uni_R on all cDNA. The authors' analysis ran thus. Normalization of each sample was performed by random selection of 1 million high-quality reads, each carrying a distinct molecular identifier. Reads sharing molecular identifiers were discarded rather than binned into consensus sequences. MiTCR, run with a Q25 quality threshold and the strictest error-elimination algorithm, handled CDR3 identification, clonotype clustering and error correction. A nonparametric unseen species model with Euler transformation was used to estimate lower-bound total TCR beta diversity. Using fastp trimming at Q25 and MiXCR clonotype assembly, TCRdb reanalyzed the public sequencing data and kept in-frame beta chains. Rows matching on CDR3 protein sequence are summarized as one entry with the most common DNA and genes. The authors' filters were not applied to this entry. Within this sample are 650,000 to 900,000 distinct CDR3 sequences, with around 62% of them counted one time only. The ten largest make up around a quarter of the sample.

The germline V gene provides CDR1 MRHNA and CDR2 SNTAGT. The CDR3, cysteine through phenylalanine, is 13 amino acids long. CDR3 DNA is the only sequence kept; it has 39 bases, read in frame from the first base. Ends trimmed: V by 10 bases, J by 4 bases; bases unmatched to a gene: 8. The donors were around 39 Caucasian individuals from Russia, aged about 6 to 95 years, who were systemically healthy. Approximately 10 milliliters of peripheral blood were collected from each donor into EDTA-treated Vacutainer tubes. Ficoll-Paque density-gradient centrifugation was used to isolate PBMCs, with at least 6.5 million obtained per sample. Trizol reagent was used to extract total RNA from PBMCs, with at least 5.5 micrograms per sample. For every donor, an aliquot of PBMCs went through flow cytometry to measure the percentages of naive CD45RAhigh/CD27high T cells.

Sequences were obtained from blood. This clonotype was sampled from a man aged 25-45 years in good health. The chain is assembled from TRBV6-4 and TRBJ1-2; TRBD1 agrees with 8 junctional bases. The encoded CDR3 is CATGTGSSYGYTF. The nucleotide sequence is given as TGTGCCACCGGGACAGGATCGAGCTATGGCTACACCTTC.